This T cell receptor (beta chain) was profiled in a study of blood T cell repertoires in COVID-19. Study at large: COVID-19 samples from acute and convalescent phases originated in the United States, Italy and Spain.

Original processing notes: Estimation of nucleated cell counts relied on the amplification of reference gene primers. Profiled with immunoSEQ multiplex PCR; TCRdb holds only in-frame clones, not every one. That table is the source of V, J and clone size, and D and trimming were worked out from the DNA. This table holds approximately 310,000 clones, roughly 85% found once. This CDR3 contains 14 residues. The V gene end was trimmed by 6 bases and the J gene end by 4 bases; junction bases not matched to a gene: 8. Germline CDR1 and CDR2: MDHEN and SYDVKM. Exposed enrollees encountered a COVID-19 case at some point within 2 weeks before study entry.

Input material: PBMCs or T cells enriched from blood (not recorded which). The chain has TRBV28 and TRBJ1-2; TRBD1 agrees at 7 bases. The TCR sequence derives from a woman younger than 45 who had been exposed to COVID-19. This CDR3 reads CASREDRATYGYTF. CDR3 nucleotide sequence: TGTGCCAGCAGAGAAGACAGGGCCACCTATGGCTACACCTTC.